This record concerns one T cell receptor beta chain sequence. Its antigen is unknown. Libraries were prepared by immunoSEQ multiplex PCR; TCRdb keeps only in-frame clonotypes and omits some of them. The sample yields tens of thousands of clones, about 90% seen once. This specimen belongs to a study of siplizumab effects on memory and regulatory T cells. V trimming: 4 bases; J trimming: 0 bases; junction bases outside the gene matches: 10. CDR1 is SGHVS, CDR2 FNYEAQ, per germline. CDR3 length equals 18 residues. Findings and limits, study-wide: Siplizumab significantly decreased alloreactive sequences from unstimulated CD4+ memory cells. Apparently more diverse than memory cells, naive T cells also seemed major alloresponse contributors.

The chain is built from TRBV7-6 and TRBJ1-3; 9 bases are shared with TRBD1. The sequence was collected from a human donor in good health. Material: naive CD8+ T cells sorted from blood. This chain's CDR3 is CASSSSPGQGFSGNTIYF. The CDR3 DNA reads TGTGCCAGCAGCTCCTCACCGGGACAGGGTTTCTCTGGAAACACCATATATTTT.